The 13 T cell receptor beta chains in this list originate from one sample, sequenced in a study of CD8 T cells in ankylosing spondylitis (dated by TCRdb to 2016 to 2017). The library relied on 5' RACE. Instrument used: Illumina HiSeq 2500. In TCRdb, the public reads were trimmed at Q25 with fastp and aligned with MiXCR, with productive beta chains retained. Under each unique CDR3 protein, matching rows form one entry showing the most common genes and DNA. This sample has around 330,000 distinct CDR3 sequences in its table, and roughly 12% of those were observed once. The top ten clonotypes cover roughly 9% of the sample. Source material: blood, either unsorted or a sorted T cell fraction (not recorded which). The receptors come from a female donor with ankylosing spondylitis or in good health (not recorded which).

The chain uses TRBV2 and TRBJ1-2; D not resolved. The CDR3 covers 15 residues. The germline CDR1 and CDR2 sequences are SNHLY and FYNNEI. The V and J ends lost 0 bases and 7 bases respectively, with 15 bases between them. The CDR3 nucleotides read TGTGCCAGCAGTGAAGCGCGTGAAGGGCCCAGTGGCTACACCTTC. Its translation: CASSEAREGPSGYTF.

At least ten counts were recorded for this clonotype. V is TRBV6-1 and J is TRBJ2-7; 10 positions match TRBD1. The CDR3 length is 17 residues. Trimming removed 6 bases from V and 0 bases from J; junction bases left unmatched: 11. CDR1 and CDR2 (germline): MNHNS, SASEGT. The CDR3 loop is CASSPRQGAFGSYEQYF. The DNA for the CDR3 is TGTGCCAGCAGCCCTAGACAGGGGGCATTCGGCTCCTACGAGCAGTACTTC.

At least ten counts were recorded for this clonotype. CDR3 in DNA: TGTGCCAGCAGCTTAGTCGAAAACACTGAAGCTTTCTTT. Its translation is CASSLVENTEAFF. J is TRBJ1-1 and V is TRBV7-9; unclear D gene. V was trimmed by 1 base and J by 2 bases, leaving 5 bases between them. The CDR3 covers 13 residues. The germline V gene has CDR1 SEHNR and CDR2 FQNEAQ (reference sequence).

The sample holds many counts of this clonotype. V and J are TRBV12-3 or TRBV12-4 and TRBJ1-1; D gene unclear. V lost 3 bases and J 4 bases, leaving 9 bases between the germline ends. This CDR3 comprises 13 residues. Here the CDR3 reads CASSFGLGTEAFF. In DNA form, the CDR3 reads TGTGCCAGCAGTTTCGGACTGGGCACTGAAGCTTTCTTT.

In this sample, this clonotype turned up many times. V gene TRBV12-3 or TRBV12-4 combines with J gene TRBJ2-3; 7 bases line up with TRBD2. The V gene end was trimmed by 7 bases and the J gene end by 0 bases; junction bases not matched to a gene: 7. CDR3 length equals 15 residues. The CDR3: CASTPGGSSTDTQYF. DNA for the CDR3: TGTGCCAGCACCCCGGGGGGTTCAAGCACAGATACGCAGTATTTT.

Many counts were recorded for this clonotype. The chain couples TRBV20-1 to TRBJ1-1; 9 nucleotides match TRBD1. The CDR3 has 13 residues. Germline V gene data show CDR1 as DFQATT and CDR2 as SNEGSKA (reference sequence). This chain's CDR3 is CRPGGQGNTEAFF. In DNA form, the CDR3 reads TGCAGGCCAGGGGGACAGGGGAACACTGAAGCTTTCTTT.

This clonotype appeared a few times. This chain joins TRBV20-1 and TRBJ2-7, with 7 bases lining up with TRBD2. The CDR3 is 15 residues long. CDR1 and CDR2 (germline): DFQATT, SNEGSKA (reference sequence). V lost 6 bases to trimming and J lost 2 bases; unmatched junction nucleotides: 13. CDR3 in DNA: TGCAGTGCATACGAAGCGGGACTCCGAACCTACGAGCAGTACTTC. Translation: CSAYEAGLRTYEQYF.

This clonotype was seen ten or more times. This sequence joins TRBV20-1 and TRBJ2-7; no clear D. CDR3 size: 13 residues. V was shortened by 3 bases and J by 1 base, with 10 bases between the two germline ends. Per the germline V gene, CDR1 is DFQATT and CDR2 is SNEGSKA (reference sequence). For the CDR3, the DNA is TGCAGTGCTAGTATCAGGTATTCCTACGAGCAGTACTTC. This translates into CSASIRYSYEQYF.

Notes on this clonotype: At one end the junction does not follow the germline gene, possibly because of a read error. The chain joins TRBV20-1 to TRBJ2-7; weak D call: TRBD2 (7 bases). Germline V gene data show CDR1 as DFQATT and CDR2 as SNEGSKA (reference sequence). The CDR3 covers 14 residues. The DNA of the CDR3 is TGCAGTGCTAGTGACGGGGGGCTGACCTACGAGCAGCACTTC. This gives the protein CSASDGGLTYEQHF.

This clonotype occurred a few times. J is TRBJ2-3 and V is TRBV7-2; maybe TRBD2 (6 bases). CDR1 SGHTA and CDR2 FQGNSA come from the germline V gene. V was trimmed by 0 bases and J by 10 bases, leaving 17 bases between them. This CDR3 spans 15 amino acids. CDR3 coding DNA: TGTGCCAGCAGCTTAGCAGAGGGACTGTCCGTCGCGCAGTATTTT. This translates into CASSLAEGLSVAQYF.

This clonotype was observed a handful of times. The genes are TRBV5-1 and TRBJ2-3, with 10 bases aligning to TRBD2. Per the germline V gene, CDR1 is SGHRS and CDR2 is YFSETQ. The junction had 2 bases not matched to a gene; V was cut back by 0 bases and J by 4 bases. There are 15 residues in the CDR3. The CDR3 sequence is CASSLEAGGADTQYF. CDR3 nucleotide sequence: TGCGCCAGCAGCTTGGAAGCGGGGGGGGCAGATACGCAGTATTTT.

This clonotype was picked up a small number of times. The CDR3 nucleotides read TGTGCCAGTAGTATTACGGAGAATCAGCCCCAGCATTTT. It yields the protein CASSITENQPQHF. The gene calls are TRBV19 and TRBJ1-5; D is undetermined. The germline V gene has CDR1 LNHDA and CDR2 SQIVND (reference sequence). This CDR3 contains 13 residues. Trimming pared 3 bases from V and 4 bases from J, leaving 7 bases between.

This clonotype has a count of ten or more. The chain uses TRBV29-1 and TRBJ2-7; D not resolved. V lost 5 bases, J lost 4 bases, and 9 bases lay in between. In germline, CDR1 is SQVTM, CDR2 ANQGSEA. CDR3 length: 11 residues. The CDR3 loop is CSVKRMYEQYF. The DNA of the CDR3 is TGCAGCGTTAAACGGATGTACGAGCAGTACTTC.